This T cell receptor beta chain was documented in a study of cytomegalovirus exposure and HLA in healthy donors. The PCR had 60 Vbeta and 13 Jbeta primers. TCRdb keeps only in-frame clones here, not all; method: immunoSEQ multiplex PCR. Of about 120,000 clones in the sample, 75% were seen once. This clone has more than one count but fewer than ten. Antigen: not known. Trimming shortened V by 3 bases and J by 8 bases, and 19 bases separated the two germline ends. The CDR3 extends over 15 amino acids. Germline V gives CDR1 MDHEN, CDR2 SYDVKM. General observations from the study: In a later analysis, parvovirus B19, influenza, CMV and Epstein-Barr virus appeared linked to several top co-occurrence clusters.

The TCR originated in a woman in her forties in good health and CMV-seropositive. Sequences were obtained from PBMCs. The gene calls are TRBV28 and TRBJ1-2; D gene ambiguous. The CDR3 here is CASSFGIGQKMGYTF. The CDR3 region has the DNA TGTGCCAGCAGTTTCGGGATAGGGCAGAAGATGGGCTACACCTTC.